Listed below are T cell receptor beta chains from one sample, sequenced in a study of cytomegalovirus exposure and HLA in healthy donors. Here immunoSEQ multiplex PCR was the method, and the copy in TCRdb shows in-frame clones only, minus some. The table includes 150,000 to 200,000 clones, 85% detected once. Sequences were obtained from PBMCs. The receptors were gathered from a woman aged 45-65 years in good health and CMV-seronegative. CDR3s include the opening cysteine and the closing phenylalanine or tryptophan. Each record gives: clone size, J gene, D gene, V gene, CDR3 DNA, CDR3 protein. The D gene is left open where the match is weak. Part of the rows lack a size; the others show once, few, many or a class for expanded clones.

abundance: NA; j_gene: TRBJ1-1; d_gene: TRBD1; v_gene: TRBV18; CDR3nt: TGTGCCAGCTCACCACCGCGGTTGGGACAGGGGGCTTTCACTGAAGCTTTCTTT; CDR3aa: CASSPPRLGQGAFTEAFF
abundance: NA; j_gene: TRBJ1-6; d_gene: NA; v_gene: TRBV27; CDR3nt: TGTGCCAGCAGTTTACGCCCTCAGGGCGACGGGAATTCACCCCTCCACTTT; CDR3aa: CASSLRPQGDGNSPLHF
abundance: NA; j_gene: TRBJ2-2; d_gene: NA; v_gene: TRBV27; CDR3nt: TGTGCCAGCAGTCCAGAGAACACCGGGGAGCTGTTTTTT; CDR3aa: CASSPENTGELFF
abundance: NA; j_gene: TRBJ2-1; d_gene: NA; v_gene: TRBV2; CDR3nt: TGTGCCAGCAGTGCCCAGGTGGCGGGCGAGCAGTTCTTC; CDR3aa: CASSAQVAGEQFF
abundance: NA; j_gene: TRBJ2-1; d_gene: TRBD1; v_gene: TRBV14; CDR3nt: TGTGCCAGCAGCCCTCCACGGACAGGTGGGTTGGGTGAGCAGTTCTTC; CDR3aa: CASSPPRTGGLGEQFF
abundance: NA; j_gene: TRBJ2-7; d_gene: NA; v_gene: TRBV28; CDR3nt: TGTGCCAGCAGTTCGGGGGGCGGATTTCTATCCTACGAGCAGTACTTC; CDR3aa: CASSSGGGFLSYEQYF
abundance: NA; j_gene: TRBJ2-7; d_gene: TRBD1; v_gene: TRBV11-2; CDR3nt: TGTGCCAGCAGCTCCCGGGACAGGGGGCTCTACGAGCAGTACTTC; CDR3aa: CASSSRDRGLYEQYF
abundance: NA; j_gene: TRBJ2-2; d_gene: NA; v_gene: TRBV7-2; CDR3nt: TGTGCCAGCAGCTTAGGTCACAGGGTAAACACCGGGGAGCTGTTTTTT; CDR3aa: CASSLGHRVNTGELFF
abundance: NA; j_gene: TRBJ2-1; d_gene: NA; v_gene: TRBV30; CDR3nt: TGTGCCTGGAGCAGGGGGACTCCCTATAATGAGCAGTTCTTC; CDR3aa: CAWSRGTPYNEQFF
abundance: NA; j_gene: TRBJ2-5; d_gene: TRBD2; v_gene: TRBV6-1; CDR3nt: TGTGCCAGCAGACTAGCGGGGGTACAAGAGACCCAGTACTTC; CDR3aa: CASRLAGVQETQYF
abundance: NA; j_gene: TRBJ1-5; d_gene: NA; v_gene: TRBV7-8; CDR3nt: TGTGCCAGCAGCTTAGCCCAGGGGCCCAATCAGCCCCAGCATTTT; CDR3aa: CASSLAQGPNQPQHF
abundance: NA; j_gene: TRBJ2-1; d_gene: TRBD1; v_gene: TRBV4-1; CDR3nt: TGCGCCAGCAGCCAACCGGGACAGGGCCATGAGCAGTTCTTC; CDR3aa: CASSQPGQGHEQFF
abundance: few; j_gene: TRBJ2-7; d_gene: NA; v_gene: TRBV28; CDR3nt: TGTGCCAGCAGTTTACACAGGGTTACGGCTAACGAGCAGTACTTC; CDR3aa: CASSLHRVTANEQYF
abundance: NA; j_gene: TRBJ2-7; d_gene: TRBD2; v_gene: TRBV7-6; CDR3nt: TGTGCCAGCAGCCCCGGTCGGGGGGACTACGAGCAGTACTTC; CDR3aa: CASSPGRGDYEQYF
abundance: NA; j_gene: TRBJ2-3; d_gene: TRBD2; v_gene: TRBV27; CDR3nt: TGTGCCAGCCGCTGGGGGGAGGGCGGCACAGATACGCAGTATTTT; CDR3aa: CASRWGEGGTDTQYF
abundance: NA; j_gene: TRBJ1-1; d_gene: NA; v_gene: TRBV5-1; CDR3nt: TGCGCCAGCAGCTTATCTTTGAACACTGAAGCTTTCTTT; CDR3aa: CASSLSLNTEAFF
abundance: NA; j_gene: TRBJ1-1; d_gene: TRBD1; v_gene: TRBV6-5; CDR3nt: TGTGCCAGCAGCCGACAGGGCTGGGGCACTGAAGCTTTCTTT; CDR3aa: CASSRQGWGTEAFF
abundance: NA; j_gene: TRBJ1-1; d_gene: TRBD1; v_gene: TRBV7-2; CDR3nt: TGTGCCAGCAGCGTAGACAGGGGGGGAGCTTTCTTT; CDR3aa: CASSVDRGGAFF
abundance: NA; j_gene: TRBJ1-2; d_gene: NA; v_gene: TRBV4-1; CDR3nt: TGCGCCAGCAGTGTCACTGCTAACTATGGCTACACCTTC; CDR3aa: CASSVTANYGYTF
abundance: NA; j_gene: TRBJ1-4; d_gene: NA; v_gene: TRBV6-6; CDR3nt: TGTGCCAGCGGGATCGGTGGGGGGGGGAATGAAAAACTGTTTTTT; CDR3aa: CASGIGGGGNEKLFF
abundance: NA; j_gene: TRBJ1-2; d_gene: NA; v_gene: TRBV28; CDR3nt: TGTGCCAGCAGTTTGCAGGGGCGCAACTATGGCTACACCTTC; CDR3aa: CASSLQGRNYGYTF
abundance: NA; j_gene: TRBJ1-1; d_gene: NA; v_gene: TRBV2; CDR3nt: TGTGCCAGCAGTCAATGGGGTGGGGGGGGTGAAGCTTTCTTT; CDR3aa: CASSQWGGGGEAFF
abundance: NA; j_gene: TRBJ2-7; d_gene: NA; v_gene: TRBV10-2; CDR3nt: TGCGCCAGCAGCAATCACCCTACGGGAAGTAGGAACTACGAGCAGTACTTC; CDR3aa: CASSNHPTGSRNYEQYF
abundance: NA; j_gene: TRBJ1-5; d_gene: TRBD1; v_gene: TRBV19; CDR3nt: TGTGCCAGTACTAAAGACAGGGGTGGGAATCAGCCCCAGCATTTT; CDR3aa: CASTKDRGGNQPQHF
abundance: NA; j_gene: TRBJ2-3; d_gene: NA; v_gene: TRBV14; CDR3nt: TGTGCCAGCAGCCAAGACCTCGGGGTGGATACGCAGTATTTT; CDR3aa: CASSQDLGVDTQYF
abundance: NA; j_gene: TRBJ2-2; d_gene: TRBD2; v_gene: TRBV19; CDR3nt: TGTGCCAGTAGGGCCTTAGCGGGATCGAACACCGGGGAGCTGTTTTTT; CDR3aa: CASRALAGSNTGELFF
abundance: few; j_gene: TRBJ1-1; d_gene: NA; v_gene: TRBV7-8; CDR3nt: TGTGCCAGCAGCTTGCTGGGGGCCTTGAACACTGAAGCTTTCTTT; CDR3aa: CASSLLGALNTEAFF
abundance: NA; j_gene: TRBJ2-1; d_gene: NA; v_gene: TRBV18; CDR3nt: TGTGCCAGCTCCCTCCTCGACAGCCACAATGAGCAGTTCTTC; CDR3aa: CASSLLDSHNEQFF
abundance: NA; j_gene: TRBJ1-1; d_gene: NA; v_gene: TRBV27; CDR3nt: TGTGCCAGCAGGCCTACAGGGACGAACACTGAAGCTTTCTTT; CDR3aa: CASRPTGTNTEAFF